A selection of T cell receptor beta chains follows, all from one sample in a study of CD8+ T cells in alopecia areata. Clones were sequenced by immunoSEQ multiplex PCR, and TCRdb holds only the in-frame ones, with some missing. The repertoire has about 200,000 clones, roughly 57% of them found once; the top ten carry around 0.44%. Specimen: CD4+ T cells sorted from blood, collected at week 0. The receptors originated from a human donor with alopecia areata. Each CDR3 is given with its conserved first and last residue. The D gene is left open where the match is weak. Where a row states a size, it is once, few, many or the class of an expanded clone; other rows omit it.

clone size	V gene	J gene	D gene	CDR3 protein	CDR3 DNA
few	TRBV6-1	TRBJ2-7	.	CASSVYQVVGNEQYF	TGTGCCAGCAGTGTTTACCAGGTCGTCGGGAACGAGCAGTACTTC
few	TRBV5-4	TRBJ1-3	.	CASSRDRSENTIYF	TGTGCCAGCAGCCGGGATCGGTCGGAAAACACCATATATTTT
.	TRBV4-2	TRBJ2-5	.	CASSPFLGGGGQETQYF	TGTGCCAGCAGCCCATTTCTGGGGGGCGGTGGCCAAGAGACCCAGTACTTC
.	TRBV5-6	TRBJ1-5	.	CASSLEAGNQPQHF	TGTGCCAGCAGCTTGGAGGCAGGGAATCAGCCCCAGCATTTT
few	TRBV25-1	TRBJ2-7	.	CASSDQYEQYF	TGTGCCAGCAGTGACCAATACGAGCAGTACTTC
.	TRBV5-1	TRBJ2-4	.	CASSLEASLAKNIQYF	TGCGCCAGCAGCTTGGAGGCCTCTTTAGCCAAAAACATTCAGTACTTC
.	TRBV30	TRBJ2-5	.	CAWNLQGQETQYF	TGTGCCTGGAATTTACAGGGCCAAGAGACCCAGTACTTC
.	TRBV6-5	TRBJ2-7	TRBD2	CASSSPGGGSYEQYF	TGTGCCAGCAGTTCCCCGGGAGGCGGCTCCTACGAGCAGTACTTC
few	TRBV4-2	TRBJ2-1	.	CASSQDTARHNEQFF	TGTGCCAGCAGCCAAGATACGGCTAGGCACAATGAGCAGTTCTTC
many	TRBV5-1	TRBJ2-3	.	CASSLGLVSRRTDTQYF	TGCGCCAGCAGCTTGGGACTAGTATCTCGCCGCACAGATACGCAGTATTTT
.	TRBV6-5	TRBJ2-5	TRBD2	CASRELARETQYF	TGTGCCAGCAGGGAACTAGCGCGGGAGACCCAGTACTTC
.	TRBV29-1	TRBJ1-1	.	CSVERIRTEAFF	TGCAGCGTTGAAAGGATCAGGACTGAAGCTTTCTTT
.	TRBV5-4	TRBJ1-2	.	CASSSAQGGYGYTF	TGTGCCAGCAGCTCCGCACAGGGAGGCTATGGCTACACCTTC
.	TRBV15	TRBJ1-2	.	CATSGNGYGYTF	TGTGCCACCAGCGGAAACGGCTATGGCTACACCTTC
.	TRBV29-1	TRBJ1-4	.	CSVGLRGGNEKLFF	TGCAGCGTGGGGCTTCGGGGGGGTAATGAAAAACTGTTTTTT
few	TRBV5-1	TRBJ2-3	TRBD1	CASSLGSYGQGTDTQYF	TGCGCCAGCAGCTTGGGTTCGTACGGACAGGGCACAGATACGCAGTATTTT
.	TRBV30	TRBJ1-1	.	CAWSESGGQHEAFF	TGTGCCTGGAGTGAGTCCGGAGGCCAGCATGAAGCTTTCTTT
.	TRBV7-8	TRBJ2-7	TRBD2	CASSLIQREGYEQYF	TGTGCCAGCAGCTTAATACAGCGGGAGGGGTACGAGCAGTACTTC